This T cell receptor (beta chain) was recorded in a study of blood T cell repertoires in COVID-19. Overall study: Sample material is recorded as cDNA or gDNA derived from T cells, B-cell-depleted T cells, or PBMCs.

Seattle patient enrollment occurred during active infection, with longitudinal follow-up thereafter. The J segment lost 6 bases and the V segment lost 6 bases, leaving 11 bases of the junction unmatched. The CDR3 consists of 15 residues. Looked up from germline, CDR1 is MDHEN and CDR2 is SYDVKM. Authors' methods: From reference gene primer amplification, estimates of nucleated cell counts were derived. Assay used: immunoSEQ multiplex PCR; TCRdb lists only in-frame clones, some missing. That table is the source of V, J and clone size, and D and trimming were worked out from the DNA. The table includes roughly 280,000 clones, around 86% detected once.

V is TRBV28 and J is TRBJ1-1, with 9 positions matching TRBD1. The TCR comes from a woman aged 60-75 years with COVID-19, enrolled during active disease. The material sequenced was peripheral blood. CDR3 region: CASREQGASRAEAFF. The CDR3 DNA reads TGTGCCAGCAGGGAACAGGGGGCAAGTCGGGCTGAAGCTTTCTTT.